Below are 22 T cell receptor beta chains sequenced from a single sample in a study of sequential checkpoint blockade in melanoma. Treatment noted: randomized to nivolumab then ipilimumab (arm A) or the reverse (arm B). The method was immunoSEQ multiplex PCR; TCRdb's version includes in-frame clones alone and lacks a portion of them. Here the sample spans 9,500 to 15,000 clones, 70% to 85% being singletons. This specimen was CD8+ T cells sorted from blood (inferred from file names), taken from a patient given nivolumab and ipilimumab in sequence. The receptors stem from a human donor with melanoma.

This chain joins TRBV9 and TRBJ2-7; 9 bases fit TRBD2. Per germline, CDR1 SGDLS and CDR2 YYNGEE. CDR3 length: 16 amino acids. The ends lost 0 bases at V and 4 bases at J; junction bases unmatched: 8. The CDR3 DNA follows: TGTGCCAGCAGCGTAGATCCTAGCGGGGTCCTATACGAGCAGTACTTC. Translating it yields CASSVDPSGVLYEQYF. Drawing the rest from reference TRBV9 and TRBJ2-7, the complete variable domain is DSGVTQTPKHLITATGQRVTLRCSPRSGDLSVYWYQQSLDQGLQFLIQYYNGEERAKGNILERFSAQQFPDLHSELNLSSLELGDSALYFCASSVDPSGVLYEQYFGPGTRLTVT.

Written as DNA, the CDR3 is TGTGCCAGCAATGGGACTCTAGGAGCCTACGAGCAGTACTTC. It is translated as CASNGTLGAYEQYF. V and J are TRBV6-1 and TRBJ2-7; a weak D match, TRBD2 (6 bases). Germline V gene sequence: CDR1 MNHNS, CDR2 SASEGT. Trimming pared 7 bases from V and 2 bases from J, leaving 15 bases between. This CDR3 comprises 14 residues.

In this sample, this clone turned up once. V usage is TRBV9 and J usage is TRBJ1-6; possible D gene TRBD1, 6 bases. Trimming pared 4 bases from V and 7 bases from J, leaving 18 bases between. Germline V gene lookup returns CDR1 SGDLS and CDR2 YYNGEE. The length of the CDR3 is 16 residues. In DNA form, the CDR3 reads TGTGCCAGCAGCCTAGACTTGGACAGTCCGAATTCACCCCTCCACTTT. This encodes CASSLDLDSPNSPLHF.

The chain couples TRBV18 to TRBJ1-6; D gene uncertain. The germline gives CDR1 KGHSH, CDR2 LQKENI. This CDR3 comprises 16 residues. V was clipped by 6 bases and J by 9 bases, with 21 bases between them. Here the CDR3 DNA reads TGTGCCAGCTCCCCTTTGAAGACGGGTTGGAGTTCACCCCTCCACTTT. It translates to CASSPLKTGWSSPLHF.

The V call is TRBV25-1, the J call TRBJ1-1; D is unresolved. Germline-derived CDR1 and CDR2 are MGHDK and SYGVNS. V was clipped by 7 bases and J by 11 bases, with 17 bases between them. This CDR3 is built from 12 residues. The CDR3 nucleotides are TGTGCCAGCACCCGCGGGTGGGGAGACGCTTTCTTT. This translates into CASTRGWGDAFF.

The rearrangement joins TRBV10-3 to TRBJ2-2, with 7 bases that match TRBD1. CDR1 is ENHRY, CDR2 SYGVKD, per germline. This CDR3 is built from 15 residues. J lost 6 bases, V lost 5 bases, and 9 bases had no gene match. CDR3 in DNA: TGTGCCATCAGTCCAAGTGCCACAGGGGCCGGGGAGCTGTTTTTT. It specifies CAISPSATGAGELFF.

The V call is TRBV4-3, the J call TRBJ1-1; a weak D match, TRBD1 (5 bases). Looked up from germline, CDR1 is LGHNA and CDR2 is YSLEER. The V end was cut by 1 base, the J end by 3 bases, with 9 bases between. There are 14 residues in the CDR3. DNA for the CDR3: TGCGCCAGCAGCCAAGGGCGCAGGGACACTGAAGCTTTCTTT. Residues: CASSQGRRDTEAFF.

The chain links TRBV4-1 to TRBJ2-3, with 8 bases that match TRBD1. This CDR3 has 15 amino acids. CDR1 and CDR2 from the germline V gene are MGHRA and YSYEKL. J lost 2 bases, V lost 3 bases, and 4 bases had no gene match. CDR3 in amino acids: CASSQGDRPTDTQYF. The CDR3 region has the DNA TGCGCCAGCAGCCAGGGGGACAGGCCCACAGATACGCAGTATTTT.

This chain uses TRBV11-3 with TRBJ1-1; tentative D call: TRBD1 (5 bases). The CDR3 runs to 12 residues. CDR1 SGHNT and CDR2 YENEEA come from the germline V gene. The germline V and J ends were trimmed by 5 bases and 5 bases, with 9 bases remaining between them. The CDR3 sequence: CASSPGGTEAFF. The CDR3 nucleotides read TGTGCCAGCAGCCCGGGGGGGACTGAAGCTTTCTTT.

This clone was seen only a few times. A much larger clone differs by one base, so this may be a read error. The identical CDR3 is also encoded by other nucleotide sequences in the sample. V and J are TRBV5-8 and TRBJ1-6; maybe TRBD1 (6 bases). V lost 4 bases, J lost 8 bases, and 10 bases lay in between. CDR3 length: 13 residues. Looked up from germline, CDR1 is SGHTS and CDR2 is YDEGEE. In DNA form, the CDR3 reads TGTGCCAGCAGCCAGGCAGGGGATTCACCCCTCCACTTT. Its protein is CASSQAGDSPLHF.

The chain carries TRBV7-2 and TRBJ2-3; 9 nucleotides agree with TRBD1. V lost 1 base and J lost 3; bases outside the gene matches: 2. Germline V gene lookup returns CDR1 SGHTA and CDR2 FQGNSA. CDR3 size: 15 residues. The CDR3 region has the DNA TGTGCCAGCAGCTTAGAGGGACAGGGTACAGATACGCAGTATTTT. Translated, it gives CASSLEGQGTDTQYF. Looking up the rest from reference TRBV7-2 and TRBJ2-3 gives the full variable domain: GAGVSQSPSNKVTEKGKDVELRCDPISGHTALYWYRQSLGQGLEFLIYFQGNSAPDKSGLPSDRFSAERTGGSVSTLTIQRTQQEDSAVYLCASSLEGQGTDTQYFGPGTRLTVL.

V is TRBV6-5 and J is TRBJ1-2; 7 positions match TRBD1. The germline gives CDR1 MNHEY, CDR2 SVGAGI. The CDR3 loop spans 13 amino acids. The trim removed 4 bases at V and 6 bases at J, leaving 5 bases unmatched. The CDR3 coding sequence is TGTGCCAGCAGTTTAACAGGGGTTGATGGCTACACCTTC. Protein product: CASSLTGVDGYTF.

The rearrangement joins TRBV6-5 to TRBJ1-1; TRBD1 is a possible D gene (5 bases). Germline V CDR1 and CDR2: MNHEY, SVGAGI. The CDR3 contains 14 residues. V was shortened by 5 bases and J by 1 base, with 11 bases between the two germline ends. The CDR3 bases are TGTGCCAGCAGTCAATACAGGAGGAACACTGAAGCTTTCTTT. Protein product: CASSQYRRNTEAFF.

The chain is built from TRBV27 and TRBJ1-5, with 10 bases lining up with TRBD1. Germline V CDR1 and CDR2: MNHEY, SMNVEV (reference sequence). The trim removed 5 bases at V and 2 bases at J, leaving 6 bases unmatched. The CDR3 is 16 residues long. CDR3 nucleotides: TGTGCCAGCAGTGCCTCGACAGGGGGCGGCAATCAGCCCCAGCATTTT. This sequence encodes CASSASTGGGNQPQHF.

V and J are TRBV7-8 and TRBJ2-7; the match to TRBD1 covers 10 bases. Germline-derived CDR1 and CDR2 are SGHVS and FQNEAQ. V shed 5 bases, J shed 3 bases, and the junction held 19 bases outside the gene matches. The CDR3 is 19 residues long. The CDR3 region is CASSRLGGQGIRLGYEQYF. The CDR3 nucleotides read TGTGCCAGCAGCCGATTGGGGGGACAGGGGATAAGGCTAGGCTACGAGCAGTACTTC.

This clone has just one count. The CDR3 spells CSVEGGTGYLYEQYF. The DNA of the CDR3 is TGCAGCGTTGAAGGGGGGACAGGGTATCTCTACGAGCAGTACTTC. The chain is built from TRBV29-1 and TRBJ2-7; 9 bases align to TRBD1. V shed 1 base and J 3 bases; nucleotides not matched to a gene: 7. The CDR3 covers 15 residues. Germline V CDR1 and CDR2: SQVTM, ANQGSEA.

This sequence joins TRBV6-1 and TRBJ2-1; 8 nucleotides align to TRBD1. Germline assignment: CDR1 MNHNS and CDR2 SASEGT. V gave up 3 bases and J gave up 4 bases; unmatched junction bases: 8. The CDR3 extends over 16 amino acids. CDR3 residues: CASSERGQAIYNEQFF. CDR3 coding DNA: TGTGCCAGCAGTGAGCGGGGACAGGCAATATACAATGAGCAGTTCTTC.

The CDR3 loop is CASSQDASGGYTGELFF. CDR3 nucleotide sequence: TGCGCCAGCAGCCAAGATGCTAGCGGGGGGTACACCGGGGAGCTGTTTTTT. J is TRBJ2-2 and V is TRBV4-3; 11 nucleotides match TRBD2. The V gene end was trimmed by 0 bases and the J gene end by 3 bases; junction bases not matched to a gene: 3. This CDR3 comprises 17 residues. CDR1 is LGHNA, CDR2 YSLEER, per germline.

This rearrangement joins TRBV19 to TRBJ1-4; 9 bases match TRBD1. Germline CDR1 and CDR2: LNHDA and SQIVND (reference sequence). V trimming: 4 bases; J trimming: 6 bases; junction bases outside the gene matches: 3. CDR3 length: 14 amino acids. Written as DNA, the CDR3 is TGTGCCAGTAGTACCGGGACAGGGCATGAAAAACTGTTTTTT. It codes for CASSTGTGHEKLFF.

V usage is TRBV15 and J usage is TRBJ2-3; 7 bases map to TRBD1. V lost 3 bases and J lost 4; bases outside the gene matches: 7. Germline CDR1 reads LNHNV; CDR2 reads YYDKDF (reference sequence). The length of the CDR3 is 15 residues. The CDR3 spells CATSRERQGPDTQYF. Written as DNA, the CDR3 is TGTGCCACCAGCAGGGAGAGACAGGGCCCAGATACGCAGTATTTT.

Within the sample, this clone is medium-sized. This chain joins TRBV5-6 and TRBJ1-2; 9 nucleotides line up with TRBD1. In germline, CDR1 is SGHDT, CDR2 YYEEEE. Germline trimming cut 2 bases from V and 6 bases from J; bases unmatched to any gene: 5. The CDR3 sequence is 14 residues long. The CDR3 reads CASSLWDRENGYTF. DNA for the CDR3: TGTGCCAGCAGCTTATGGGACAGGGAAAATGGCTACACCTTC.

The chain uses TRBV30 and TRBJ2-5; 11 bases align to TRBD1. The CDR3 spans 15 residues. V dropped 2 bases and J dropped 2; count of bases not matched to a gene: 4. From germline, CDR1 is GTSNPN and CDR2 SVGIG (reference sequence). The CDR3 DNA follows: TGTGCCTGGAGTCAAGGGACAGGGGGACAAGAGACCCAGTACTTC. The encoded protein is CAWSQGTGGQETQYF.